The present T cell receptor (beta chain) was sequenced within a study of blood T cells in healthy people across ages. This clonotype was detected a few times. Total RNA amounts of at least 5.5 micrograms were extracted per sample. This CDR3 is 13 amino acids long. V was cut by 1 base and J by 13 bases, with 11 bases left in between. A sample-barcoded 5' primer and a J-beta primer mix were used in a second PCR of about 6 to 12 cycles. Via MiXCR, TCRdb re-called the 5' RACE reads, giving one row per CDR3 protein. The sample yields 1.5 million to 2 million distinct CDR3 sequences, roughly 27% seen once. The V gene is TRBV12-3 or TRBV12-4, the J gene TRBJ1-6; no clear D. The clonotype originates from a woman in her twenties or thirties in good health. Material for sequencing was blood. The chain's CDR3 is CASSLETLGPLHF. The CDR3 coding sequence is TGTGCCAGCAGTTTAGAGACCTTAGGTCCCCTCCACTTT.